The 5 T cell receptor beta chains listed next were all sequenced from one sample in a study of blood T cells in healthy people across ages. Primed by a sample-barcoded 5' primer and a J-beta primer mix, a second PCR proceeded for about 7 to 11 cycles. TCRdb independently ran MiXCR on the 5' RACE reads; one entry per CDR3 protein. The sample holds 600,000 or so distinct CDR3 sequences; roughly 20% are singletons and the top ten take 3% to 4%. Sample: blood. The receptors were gathered from a man in his 70s in good health.

This clonotype was observed a handful of times. This chain links TRBV29-1 with TRBJ2-1, with a tentative D call TRBD1 (6 bases). The CDR3 extends over 14 amino acids. Germline-derived CDR1 and CDR2 are SQVTM and ANQGSEA. V shed 5 bases and J shed 0 bases, with 11 bases lying between them. The CDR3 here is CSVPGQGSYNEQFF. CDR3 DNA sequence: TGCAGCGTTCCGGGACAAGGCTCCTACAATGAGCAGTTCTTC.

The CDR3 DNA sequence: TGTGCCAGCAGCTTAGGGGGGACGCGCTCCGAGCAGTACTTC. Translation gives CASSLGGTRSEQYF. The rearrangement links TRBV13 to TRBJ2-7; the D call may be TRBD1 or TRBD2 (5 bases each). Germline values: CDR1 PRHDT, CDR2 FYEKMQ (reference sequence). Trimming removed 0 bases from V and 6 bases from J, with 12 bases in between. There are 14 residues in the CDR3.

This clonotype was found a few times. This chain joins TRBV4-2 and TRBJ2-5; the D gene is possibly TRBD2 (5 bases). The CDR3 totals 14 residues. The ends were cut back, 1 base at V and 4 bases at J, with 10 bases in the middle. Germline V lookup: CDR1 LGHNA, CDR2 YNFKEQ. CDR3 DNA: TGTGCCAGCAGCCAAGGGCTAGCTGCAGAGACCCAGTACTTC. Translating it yields CASSQGLAAETQYF.

This clonotype came up a few times. J is TRBJ2-4 and V is TRBV20-1; 10 bases are shared with TRBD2. After removal of 5 bases from V and 1 base from J, the junction contained 8 bases not matched to a gene. This CDR3 contains 16 residues. CDR1 and CDR2 (germline): DFQATT, SNEGSKA (reference sequence). The CDR3 bases are TGCAGTGCTGAGAAAGCGGGAGGGTGGGCCAAAAACATTCAGTACTTC. Translation gives CSAEKAGGWAKNIQYF.

The chain combines TRBV20-1 with TRBJ1-1; 7 positions match TRBD1. With V trimmed by 6 bases and J by 5 bases, 12 bases remained unmatched. The germline V gene has CDR1 DFQATT and CDR2 SNEGSKA (reference sequence). This CDR3 contains 14 residues. The CDR3 sequence: CSADRDRSRTEAFF. The DNA of the CDR3 is TGCAGTGCCGATCGGGACAGATCGAGGACTGAAGCTTTCTTT.